The 8 T cell receptor beta chains reported below all come from one sample, sequenced in a study of OX40 agonist ivuxolimab in advanced cancers. Sequencing used immunoSEQ multiplex PCR; TCRdb keeps in-frame clones, though not all of them. Of tens of thousands of clones listed, 85% to 90% are singletons. The specimen comprised CD4+ or CD8+ T cells sorted from blood, sampled in a trial of the OX40 agonist ivuxolimab. The receptors were sampled from an adult with an advanced solid tumor such as melanoma, head and neck, liver or kidney cancer.

The V call is TRBV27, the J call TRBJ2-5, with TRBD2 matching over 13 bases. The CDR3 consists of 16 residues. J gave up 11 bases and V 0 bases, and 9 bases lay outside the gene matches. Germline CDR1 and CDR2: MNHEY and SMNVEV (reference sequence). The CDR3 coding sequence is TGTGCCAGCAGTTTATCCGGACTAGCGGGAGTTTCTGAGCAGTACTTC. Its translation: CASSLSGLAGVSEQYF.

The V and J genes are TRBV27 and TRBJ1-2; the D gene is possibly TRBD1 (5 bases). CDR3 length: 14 amino acids. Germline V lookup: CDR1 MNHEY, CDR2 SMNVEV (reference sequence). V dropped 5 bases and J dropped 8 bases, with 18 bases sitting between them. CDR3 loop: CASSPGGSLRGYTF. The CDR3 DNA follows: TGTGCCAGCAGTCCGGGGGGGAGCCTCAGGGGCTACACCTTC.

This chain uses TRBV27 with TRBJ1-1; TRBD1 matches at 8 bases. The CDR3 length is 15 residues. The J segment lost 6 bases and the V segment lost 2 bases, leaving 8 bases of the junction unmatched. Germline-derived CDR1 and CDR2 are MNHEY and SMNVEV (reference sequence). The CDR3 coding sequence is TGTGCCAGCAGTTTACTAGGACAGGGTGTCTCTGAAGCTTTCTTT. Translating gives CASSLLGQGVSEAFF.

The rearrangement joins TRBV7-8 to TRBJ1-2; 7 nucleotides line up with TRBD1. J gave up 1 base and V 5 bases, and 10 bases lay outside the gene matches. The germline gives CDR1 SGHVS, CDR2 FQNEAQ. This CDR3 is 16 amino acids long. CDR3 sequence (DNA): TGTGCCAGCAGCACGGTTAGGGGGACAGTTAACTATGGCTACACCTTC. It translates to CASSTVRGTVNYGYTF.

This clone occurred once. The chain recombines TRBV5-1 with TRBJ1-2, with D maybe TRBD1 (5 bases). Germline V CDR1 and CDR2: SGHRS, YFSETQ. Trimming removed 1 base at V and 8 bases at J, with 15 bases between. The CDR3 has 14 amino acids. CDR3 in DNA: TGCGCCAGCAGCTTGACGGGGGGTTCAGCGGGCTACACCTTC. Its translation is CASSLTGGSAGYTF.

V usage is TRBV7-9 and J usage is TRBJ1-2; 8 nucleotides align to TRBD1. This CDR3 has 16 amino acids. From germline, CDR1 is SEHNR and CDR2 FQNEAQ (reference sequence). V dropped 1 base and J dropped 4; count of bases not matched to a gene: 8. CDR3 sequence: CASSLVGRGRTYGYTF. The CDR3 region has the DNA TGTGCCAGCAGCTTAGTTGGCAGGGGGCGCACCTATGGCTACACCTTC.

The chain employs TRBV19 and TRBJ2-3; no definite D call. V gave up 3 bases and J gave up 4 bases, with 8 bases separating them. This CDR3 contains 13 residues. The germline gives CDR1 LNHDA, CDR2 SQIVND (reference sequence). DNA of the CDR3: TGTGCCAGTAGTATTCAAAGTCCAGATACGCAGTATTTT. It codes for CASSIQSPDTQYF.

The V gene is TRBV6-5, the J gene TRBJ2-2; 8 bases agree with TRBD1. J gave up 4 bases and V 8 bases, and 6 bases lay outside the gene matches. Looked up from germline, CDR1 is MNHEY and CDR2 is SVGAGI. CDR3 length: 14 amino acids. CDR3 loop: CASGYQGATGELFF. The CDR3 bases are TGTGCCAGCGGCTATCAGGGGGCCACCGGGGAGCTGTTTTTT.